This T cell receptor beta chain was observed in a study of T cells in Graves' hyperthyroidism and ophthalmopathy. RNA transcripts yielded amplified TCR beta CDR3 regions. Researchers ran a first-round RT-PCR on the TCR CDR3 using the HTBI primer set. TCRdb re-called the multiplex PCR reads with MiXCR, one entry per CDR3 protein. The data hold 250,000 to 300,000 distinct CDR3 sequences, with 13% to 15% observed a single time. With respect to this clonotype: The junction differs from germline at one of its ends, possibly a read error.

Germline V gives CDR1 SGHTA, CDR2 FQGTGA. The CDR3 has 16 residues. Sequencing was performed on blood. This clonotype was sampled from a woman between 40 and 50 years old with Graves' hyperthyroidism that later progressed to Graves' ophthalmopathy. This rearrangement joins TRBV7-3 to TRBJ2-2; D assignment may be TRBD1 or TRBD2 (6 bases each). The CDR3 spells CACCLKGTTNTGGLFF. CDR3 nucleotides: TGTGCCTGCTGCTTAAAGGGGACAACGAACACCGGGGGGCTGTTTTTT.